This T cell receptor (beta chain) was found in a study of blood T cells in healthy people across ages. The authors isolated at least 6 million PBMCs per sample. A word on this clonotype: What it recognizes is unknown.

Broader study findings: Unknown CMV status may confound age-related changes in expanded clones. One million T cells yielded diversity estimates that were considered underestimates.

Trimming left V 5 bases short and J 1 base short, with 11 bases between. The germline V gene encodes CDR1 DFQATT and CDR2 SNEGSKA (reference sequence). This CDR3 comprises 13 residues. The authors ran a second PCR of about 7 to 11 cycles using a sample-barcoded 5' primer and a J-beta primer mix. Researchers report that a template-switch adaptor with 12 random nucleotides tagged each cDNA molecule. TCRdb re-derived calls from the 5' RACE reads in MiXCR, one entry per CDR3 protein. The table records about 1.8 million distinct CDR3 sequences, 49% of them present only once. Sequencing was performed on blood. This chain connects TRBV20-1 to TRBJ2-5; D gene ambiguous. The origin of this receptor is a woman between 35 and 50 years old in good health. The CDR3 DNA reads as TGCAGTGCTCCCAAGATACTCCAAGAGACCCAGTACTTC. It codes for CSAPKILQETQYF.